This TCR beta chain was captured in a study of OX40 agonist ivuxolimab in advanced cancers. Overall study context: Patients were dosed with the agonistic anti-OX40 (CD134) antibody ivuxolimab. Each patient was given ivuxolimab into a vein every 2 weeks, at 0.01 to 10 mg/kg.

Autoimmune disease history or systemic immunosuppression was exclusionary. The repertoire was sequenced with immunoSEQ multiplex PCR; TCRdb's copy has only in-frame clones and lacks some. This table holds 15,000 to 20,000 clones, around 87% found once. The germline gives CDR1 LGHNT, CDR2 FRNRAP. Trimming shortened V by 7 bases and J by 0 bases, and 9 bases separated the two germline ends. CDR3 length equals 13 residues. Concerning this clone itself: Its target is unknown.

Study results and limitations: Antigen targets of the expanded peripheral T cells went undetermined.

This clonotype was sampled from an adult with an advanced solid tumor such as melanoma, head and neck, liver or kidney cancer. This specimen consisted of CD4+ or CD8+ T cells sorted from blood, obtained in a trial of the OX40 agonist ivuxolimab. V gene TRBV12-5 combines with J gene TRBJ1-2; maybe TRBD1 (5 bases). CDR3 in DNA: TGTGCTAGTGCCGGGGGTCCTAACTATGGCTACACCTTC. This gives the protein CASAGGPNYGYTF.